This T cell receptor beta chain was captured in a study of blood T cells in healthy people across ages. V lost 3 bases to trimming and J lost 9 bases, with 15 bases between them. The V gene's germline CDR1 is GTSNPN and CDR2 SVGIG (reference sequence). The CDR3 length is 14 residues. Then a second PCR, running about 7 to 11 cycles, was carried out with a sample-barcoded 5' primer and a J-beta primer mix. TCRdb called the 5' RACE reads again in MiXCR, with one record for every CDR3 protein. This table has 700,000 to 950,000 distinct CDR3 sequences, 55% to 75% appearing once. The TCR comes from a man aged 30 to 45 in good health. Sequencing used blood. The chain recombines TRBV30 with TRBJ2-6, with D hard to call. CDR3 region: CAWSSRTWGNVLTF. The CDR3 DNA reads as TGTGCCTGGAGCTCTCGGACGTGGGGCAACGTCCTGACTTTC.